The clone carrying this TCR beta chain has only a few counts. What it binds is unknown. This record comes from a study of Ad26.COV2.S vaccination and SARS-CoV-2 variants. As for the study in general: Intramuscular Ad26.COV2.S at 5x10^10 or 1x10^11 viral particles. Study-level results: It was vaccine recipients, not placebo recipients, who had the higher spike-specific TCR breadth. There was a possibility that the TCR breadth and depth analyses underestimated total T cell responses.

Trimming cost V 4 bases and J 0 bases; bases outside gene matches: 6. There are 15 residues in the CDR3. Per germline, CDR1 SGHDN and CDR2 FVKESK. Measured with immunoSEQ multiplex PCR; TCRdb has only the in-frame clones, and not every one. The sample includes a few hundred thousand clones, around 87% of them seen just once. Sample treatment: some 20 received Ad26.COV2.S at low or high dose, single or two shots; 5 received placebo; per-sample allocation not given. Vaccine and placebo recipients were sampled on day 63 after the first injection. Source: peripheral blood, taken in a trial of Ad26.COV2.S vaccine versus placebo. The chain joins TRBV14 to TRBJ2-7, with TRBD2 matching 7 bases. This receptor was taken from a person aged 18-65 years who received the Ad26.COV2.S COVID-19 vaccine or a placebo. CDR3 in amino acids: CASSPSSGSSYEQYF. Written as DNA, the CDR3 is TGTGCCAGCAGCCCCTCTAGCGGCAGCTCCTACGAGCAGTACTTC. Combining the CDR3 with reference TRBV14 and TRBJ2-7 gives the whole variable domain EAGVTQFPSHSVIEKGQTVTLRCDPISGHDNLYWYRRVMGKEIKFLLHFVKESKQDESGMPNNRFLAERTGGTYSTLKVQPAELEDSGVYFCASSPSSGSSYEQYFGPGTRLTVT.